These 21 T cell receptor beta chains share one sample of origin, sequenced in a study of early T cells in non-severe SARS-CoV-2 infection. MiXCR was run by TCRdb on the 5' RACE reads, yielding one entry per CDR3 protein. The sample includes approximately 100,000 distinct CDR3 sequences, about 15% seen only once; the top ten take under 6.5%. Sequenced input: whole blood. The receptors were sampled from an adult who was a healthcare worker with PCR-confirmed SARS-CoV-2 infection or an uninfected control (not recorded which).

This clonotype was observed at least ten times. The chain carries TRBV2 and TRBJ2-7; D is unresolved. The CDR3 is 15 residues long. Germline loops: CDR1 SNHLY, CDR2 FYNNEI. The V end was cut by 2 bases, the J end by 4 bases, with 15 bases between. Written as DNA, the CDR3 is TGTGCCAGCAGTGAAATGCACAGAATCGAGTACGAGCAGTACTTC. Protein sequence: CASSEMHRIEYEQYF.

This sequence joins TRBV28 and TRBJ2-3; D tentatively fits TRBD1 or TRBD2 (5 bases each). The CDR3 covers 15 residues. The ends were cut back, 5 bases at V and 0 bases at J, with 12 bases in the middle. In germline, CDR1 is MDHEN, CDR2 SYDVKM. The chain's CDR3 is CASSGGTHSTDTQYF. The CDR3 region has the DNA TGTGCCAGCAGTGGGGGTACCCATAGCACAGATACGCAGTATTTT.

This clonotype was counted a few times. The chain couples TRBV20-1 to TRBJ2-5; D possibly matches TRBD1 or TRBD2 (5 bases each). The germline V gene has CDR1 DFQATT and CDR2 SNEGSKA (reference sequence). The length of the CDR3 is 13 residues. V lost 1 base and J 5 bases, leaving 11 bases between the germline ends. CDR3 bases: TGCAGTGCTAGAGTTTCGGGGCGCGAGACCCAGTACTTC. This gives the protein CSARVSGRETQYF.

A few counts support this clonotype. This rearrangement joins TRBV7-2 to TRBJ2-5; a possible D gene is TRBD2 (5 bases). The CDR3 spans 16 residues. The V end lost 1 base, the J end lost 2 bases, and 14 bases lay between the germline ends. The V gene's germline CDR1 is SGHTA and CDR2 FQGNSA. CDR3 sequence reads: CASSLDSGWRQETQYF. CDR3 nucleotides: TGTGCCAGCAGCTTAGATTCGGGGTGGAGGCAAGAGACCCAGTACTTC.

A few counts support this clonotype. The chain links TRBV7-8 to TRBJ1-1; perhaps TRBD1 as D (5 bases). Germline loops: CDR1 SGHVS, CDR2 FQNEAQ. CDR3 length equals 13 residues. V lost 5 bases and J 1 base, leaving 8 bases between the germline ends. CDR3 amino acids: CASSTTANTEAFF. CDR3 nucleotides: TGTGCCAGCAGCACGACAGCGAACACTGAAGCTTTCTTT.

This clonotype appeared a few times. This rearrangement joins TRBV7-3 to TRBJ1-1; 10 positions match TRBD1. The length of the CDR3 is 15 residues. Germline CDR1 is SGHTA and CDR2 is FQGTGA. V shed 1 base, J shed 4 bases, and the junction held 3 bases outside the gene matches. CDR3 protein: CASSLIGTGATEAFF. CDR3 in DNA: TGTGCCAGCAGCTTAATAGGGACAGGGGCCACTGAAGCTTTCTTT.

The sample holds a few counts of this clonotype. The genes are TRBV29-1 and TRBJ2-1; 7 positions match TRBD1. This CDR3 region has 11 residues. CDR1 and CDR2 (germline): SQVTM, ANQGSEA. With 6 bases clipped from V and 8 bases from J, the junction kept 4 bases outside the gene matches. The CDR3: CSVPQGDEQFF. In nucleotides, the CDR3 is TGCAGCGTGCCTCAGGGGGATGAGCAGTTCTTC.

There are many counts of this clonotype. The chain is built from TRBV28 and TRBJ2-5, with 10 bases aligning to TRBD2. This CDR3 region has 14 residues. Unmatched junction bases numbered 7, after V lost 3 bases and J lost 9 bases. Germline V gene data show CDR1 as MDHEN and CDR2 as SYDVKM. The CDR3 loop reads CASSLTSGWGAQYF. CDR3 nucleotide sequence: TGTGCCAGCAGTTTGACTAGCGGGTGGGGGGCCCAGTACTTC.

The sample holds many counts of this clonotype. The chain has TRBV5-1 and TRBJ1-3; a possible D gene is TRBD1 (6 bases). CDR1 and CDR2 (germline): SGHRS, YFSETQ. V lost 0 bases and J 0 bases, leaving 10 bases between the germline ends. This CDR3 contains 16 residues. The CDR3 DNA reads as TGCGCCAGCAGCTTGGGGGACATTCGCTCTGGAAACACCATATATTTT. Its protein product is CASSLGDIRSGNTIYF. The full variable domain, with the rest looked up from reference TRBV5-1 and TRBJ1-3, is KAGVTQTPRYLIKTRGQQVTLSCSPISGHRSVSWYQQTPGQGLQFLFEYFSETQRNKGNFPGRFSGRQFSNSRSEMNVSTLELGDSALYLCASSLGDIRSGNTIYFGEGSWLTVV.

This clonotype showed up many times. The V call is TRBV29-1, the J call TRBJ1-2; weak D call: TRBD1 (6 bases). This CDR3 spans 15 amino acids. Germline values: CDR1 SQVTM, CDR2 ANQGSEA. V lost 3 bases, J lost 9 bases, and 23 bases lay in between. This chain's CDR3 is CSVDPLGTPTSSYTF. The CDR3 bases are TGCAGCGTTGACCCCTTGGGGACACCGACCAGTAGCTACACCTTC.

This clonotype has more than one count but fewer than ten. The CDR3 DNA sequence: TGTGCCAGCAGATCCGGGACGATCACAGATACGCAGTATTTT. This encodes CASRSGTITDTQYF. V gene TRBV6-6 combines with J gene TRBJ2-3; perhaps D is TRBD1 or TRBD2 (5 bases each). The germline V gene encodes CDR1 MNHNY and CDR2 SVGAGI (reference sequence). V lost 6 bases and J 2 bases, leaving 12 bases between the germline ends. The CDR3 sequence is 14 residues long.

The V and J genes are TRBV7-9 and TRBJ2-5, with unresolved D. The germline V and J ends were trimmed by 1 base and 5 bases, with 8 bases remaining between them. The CDR3 spans 13 residues. The V gene's germline CDR1 is SEHNR and CDR2 FQNEAQ (reference sequence). CDR3 loop: CASSLVPVETQYF. The CDR3 DNA sequence: TGTGCCAGCAGCTTAGTCCCGGTGGAGACCCAGTACTTC.

The chain links TRBV14 to TRBJ2-4, with 11 nucleotides matching TRBD2. The CDR3 is 18 residues long. Germline trimming cut 3 bases from V and 6 bases from J; bases unmatched to any gene: 13. CDR1 is SGHDN and CDR2 is FVKESK in the germline V gene. DNA of the CDR3: TGTGCCAGCAGCCACAGACTAGCGGGGCCGTCGGACCTAAACATTCAGTACTTC. It translates to CASSHRLAGPSDLNIQYF.

V usage is TRBV11-3 and J usage is TRBJ1-1; D is perhaps TRBD1 (6 bases). Germline CDR1 is SGHNT and CDR2 is YENEEA. V lost 1 base and J lost 7, with 10 bases in between. The CDR3 covers 13 residues. CDR3 loop: CASSLGPGDEAFF. The DNA for the CDR3 is TGTGCCAGCAGCTTAGGACCAGGGGATGAAGCTTTCTTT.

The V call is TRBV5-5, the J call TRBJ1-4; D gene ambiguous. Trimming took off 0 bases at V and 0 bases at J, with 9 bases between the two ends. This CDR3 is built from 16 residues. Germline CDR1 SGHKS, CDR2 YYEKEE (reference sequence). CDR3 region: CASSLVPDATNEKLFF. CDR3 sequence (DNA): TGTGCCAGCAGCTTGGTCCCCGACGCAACTAATGAAAAACTGTTTTTT.

The chain recombines TRBV4-1 with TRBJ2-2, with D possibly TRBD2 on 5 matching bases. V gave up 0 bases and J gave up 4 bases, with 12 bases separating them. Germline CDR1 and CDR2: MGHRA and YSYEKL. CDR3 length: 16 amino acids. The CDR3 region is CASSQEGRLSTGELFF. CDR3 bases: TGCGCCAGCAGCCAAGAGGGCAGACTATCCACCGGGGAGCTGTTTTTT.

This clonotype was detected only a few times. The chain is built from TRBV28 and TRBJ2-3; D gene unclear. V was cut by 3 bases and J by 14 bases, with 12 bases left in between. CDR1 and CDR2 from the germline V gene are MDHEN and SYDVKM. The CDR3 is 11 residues long. In DNA form, the CDR3 reads TGTGCCAGCAGTTTCATCGGTTCTGCGTATTTT. Translating gives CASSFIGSAYF.

This clonotype has only a few counts. The rearrangement joins TRBV20-1 to TRBJ1-6; a possible D gene is TRBD1 (6 bases). The V end was cut by 0 bases, the J end by 6 bases, with 15 bases between. The V gene's germline CDR1 is DFQATT and CDR2 SNEGSKA (reference sequence). This CDR3 region has 16 residues. The CDR3 nucleotides read TGCAGTGCTAGAGATAGTGGGGGGGCTCCTAATTCACCCCTCCACTTT. It is translated as CSARDSGGAPNSPLHF.

Note on this clonotype: This sequence may be a read error, since a much larger clone differs from it by one base. The chain couples TRBV20-1 to TRBJ2-5; TRBD2 matches at 9 bases. CDR3 length: 17 residues. V dropped 0 bases and J dropped 2; count of bases not matched to a gene: 10. Germline V gene data show CDR1 as DFQATT and CDR2 as SNEGSKA (reference sequence). CDR3: CSARDPRLAEVQETQYF. The CDR3 DNA reads as TGCAGTGCTAGAGACCCTCGACTAGCGGAGGTTCAAGAGACCCAGTACTTC.

This clonotype was seen ten or more times. The CDR3 sequence: CASSLSPAVSSYEQYF. The DNA of the CDR3 is TGTGCCAGCAGTTTATCACCCGCGGTTAGCTCCTACGAGCAGTACTTC. This chain links TRBV28 with TRBJ2-7, with D unclear. This CDR3 comprises 16 residues. V gave up 1 base and J gave up 0 bases, with 13 bases separating them. Germline loops: CDR1 MDHEN, CDR2 SYDVKM.

This sequence joins TRBV10-2 and TRBJ2-2; TRBD2 agrees at 9 bases. The CDR3 has 16 amino acids. Germline V gene lookup returns CDR1 WSHSY and CDR2 SAAADI. V dropped 3 bases and J dropped 6; count of bases not matched to a gene: 8. CDR3 amino acids: CASSETGTSSAGELFF. In DNA, the CDR3 is TGCGCCAGCAGTGAAACCGGGACTAGCTCCGCCGGGGAGCTGTTTTTT.